The sequence of this T cell receptor beta chain was determined in a study of blood T cell repertoires in COVID-19. The wider study: Nucleic acid was either cDNA or gDNA, and it came from T cells, B-cell-depleted T cells, or PBMCs.

Germline V gives CDR1 SGHVS, CDR2 FQNEAQ. Trimming stripped 0 bases from V and 6 bases from J, with 16 bases between. The CDR3 consists of 16 residues. Original methodology: By means of reference gene primer amplification, nucleated cell counts were estimated. Only in-frame clones appear in the TCRdb table, and some are missing; sequencing was by immunoSEQ multiplex PCR. V and J calls and clone size are copied from that table; D and trimming were computed from the DNA. The top ten hold more than 0.8% of the sample, which has about 120,000 clones, around 64% seen once. The chain uses TRBV7-8 and TRBJ2-3; D possibly corresponds to TRBD2 (7 bases). The specimen was peripheral blood. The clonotype comes from a human donor with acute or convalescent COVID-19. The donor label of this sample is uncertain. CDR3 sequence reads: CASSLAGGAIGDTQYF. For the CDR3, the DNA is TGTGCCAGCAGCTTAGCAGGGGGGGCAATCGGGGATACGCAGTATTTT.